The 8 T cell receptor beta chains listed next were all sequenced from one sample in a study of blood T cell repertoires in COVID-19. Clones were read by immunoSEQ multiplex PCR, and TCRdb kept only the in-frame ones, dropping some. Of about 290,000 clones in the sample, around nine tenths were seen once. The sequenced material came from peripheral blood. The receptors were gathered from a woman aged 25 to 39 with COVID-19, enrolled during active disease.

This chain links TRBV27 with TRBJ2-3; 7 positions agree with TRBD2. The CDR3 totals 17 residues. The V gene's germline CDR1 is MNHEY and CDR2 SMNVEV (reference sequence). The trim removed 5 bases at V and 2 bases at J, leaving 13 bases unmatched. The chain's CDR3 is CASSPPLRGGFTDTQYF. The CDR3 DNA reads as TGTGCCAGCAGTCCCCCGCTTCGCGGGGGTTTCACAGATACGCAGTATTTT.

This clone occurred a few times. The V call is TRBV11-2, the J call TRBJ1-2, with D possibly TRBD1 on 6 matching bases. Germline V lookup: CDR1 SGHAT, CDR2 FQNNGV. The CDR3 is 17 amino acids. V gave up 5 bases and J gave up 0 bases, with 19 bases separating them. As DNA, the CDR3 is TGTGCCAGCAGCCCCATCGACAGGCCCTTAGCTAACTATGGCTACACCTTC. Translating it yields CASSPIDRPLANYGYTF.

This clone was observed many times. The chain joins TRBV19 to TRBJ1-1; TRBD1 is a possible D gene (5 bases). V gave up 6 bases and J gave up 4 bases, with 15 bases separating them. The V gene's germline CDR1 is LNHDA and CDR2 SQIVND (reference sequence). The CDR3 consists of 14 residues. For the CDR3, the DNA is TGTGCCAGTAGCCCGTTCGGGAGGGGCACTGAAGCTTTCTTT. Translating it yields CASSPFGRGTEAFF.

The chain uses TRBV5-4 and TRBJ1-2; maybe TRBD1 (6 bases). V was clipped by 3 bases and J by 2 bases, with 11 bases between them. The CDR3 length is 14 residues. Per germline, CDR1 SGHNT and CDR2 YYREEE (reference sequence). The CDR3 DNA sequence: TGTGCCAGCAGCTCACCCAGGGGAAACTATGGCTACACCTTC. Translated, it gives CASSSPRGNYGYTF. Full variable domain (remainder filled in from reference TRBV5-4 and TRBJ1-2): ETGVTQSPTHLIKTRGQQVTLRCSSQSGHNTVSWYQQALGQGPQFIFQYYREEENGRGNFPPRFSGLQFPNYSSELNVNALELDDSALYLCASSSPRGNYGYTFGSGTRLTVV.

J is TRBJ2-7 and V is TRBV9, with 9 positions matching TRBD1. The ends lost 3 bases at V and 6 bases at J; junction bases unmatched: 7. This CDR3 is 14 amino acids long. Germline V gene lookup returns CDR1 SGDLS and CDR2 YYNGEE. The CDR3 sequence: CASSAGTGPLEQYF. The CDR3 DNA sequence: TGTGCCAGCAGCGCCGGGACAGGGCCCCTCGAGCAGTACTTC.

The chain employs TRBV7-2 and TRBJ2-1; tentative D call: TRBD1 (5 bases). The CDR3 spans 14 residues. Trimming cost V 1 base and J 6 bases, with 10 bases left between them. Germline V gene sequence: CDR1 SGHTA, CDR2 FQGNSA. The CDR3 region has the DNA TGTGCCAGCAGCTTAGGGGGCCGGGCCAATGAGCAGTTCTTC. It yields the protein CASSLGGRANEQFF.

The chain recombines TRBV10-3 with TRBJ2-1; D is unclear. The CDR3 sequence is 12 residues long. V lost 5 bases, J lost 9 bases, and 11 bases lay in between. Per germline, CDR1 ENHRY and CDR2 SYGVKD. The CDR3 DNA is TGTGCCATCAGTAGTGGGCCCGGTGAGCAGTTCTTC. Encoded protein: CAISSGPGEQFF.

The V and J genes are TRBV29-1 and TRBJ1-1, with D possibly being TRBD1 (5 bases). The CDR3 runs to 13 residues. CDR1 and CDR2 (germline): SQVTM, ANQGSEA. The V end was cut by 4 bases, the J end by 4 bases, with 13 bases between. CDR3 bases: TGCAGCGTTGGACGGCAGGGTCCCACTGAAGCTTTCTTT. Protein product: CSVGRQGPTEAFF.